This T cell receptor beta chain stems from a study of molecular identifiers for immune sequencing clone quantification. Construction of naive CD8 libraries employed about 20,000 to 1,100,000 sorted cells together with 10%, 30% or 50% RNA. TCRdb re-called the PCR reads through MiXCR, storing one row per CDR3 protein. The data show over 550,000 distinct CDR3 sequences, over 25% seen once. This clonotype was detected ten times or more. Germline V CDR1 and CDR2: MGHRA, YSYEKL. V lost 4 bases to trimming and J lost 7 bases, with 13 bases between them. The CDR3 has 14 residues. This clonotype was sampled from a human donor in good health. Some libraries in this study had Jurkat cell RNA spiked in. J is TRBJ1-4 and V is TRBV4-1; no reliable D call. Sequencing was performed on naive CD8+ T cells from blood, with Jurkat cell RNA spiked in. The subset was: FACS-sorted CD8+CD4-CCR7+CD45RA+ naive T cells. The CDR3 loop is CASSRSPPGEKLFF. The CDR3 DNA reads TGCGCCAGCAGCCGGAGTCCGCCAGGTGAAAAACTGTTTTTT.